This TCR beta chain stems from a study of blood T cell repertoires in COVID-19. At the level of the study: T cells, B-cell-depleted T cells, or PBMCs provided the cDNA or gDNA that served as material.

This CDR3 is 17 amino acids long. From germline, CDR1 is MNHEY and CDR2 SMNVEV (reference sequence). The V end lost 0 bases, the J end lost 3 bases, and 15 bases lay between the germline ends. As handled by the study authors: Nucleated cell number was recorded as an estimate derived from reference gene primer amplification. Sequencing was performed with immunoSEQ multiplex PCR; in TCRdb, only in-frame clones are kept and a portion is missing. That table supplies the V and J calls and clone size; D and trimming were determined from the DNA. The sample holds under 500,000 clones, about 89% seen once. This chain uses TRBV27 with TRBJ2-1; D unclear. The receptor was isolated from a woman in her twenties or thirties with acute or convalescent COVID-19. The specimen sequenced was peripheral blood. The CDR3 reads CASSLSSVAGLYNEQFF. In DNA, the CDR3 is TGTGCCAGCAGTTTATCATCGGTTGCAGGTCTCTACAATGAGCAGTTCTTC.